This TCR beta chain was identified in a study of T cell changes during pregnancy in multiple sclerosis. The sample holds one count of this clone. TCRdb keeps only in-frame clones here, not all; method: immunoSEQ multiplex PCR. The sample holds about 58,000 clones; 93% are singletons and the top ten take around 4%. The germline V gene encodes CDR1 MNHEY and CDR2 SMNVEV (reference sequence). The CDR3 is made up of 14 amino acids. V was trimmed by 3 bases and J by 6 bases, leaving 15 bases between them. This clonotype originated in a female donor with multiple sclerosis, enrolled in a pregnancy study. This sequence joins TRBV27 and TRBJ2-7; tentative D call: TRBD2 (5 bases). Sample: CD8+ T cells from peripheral blood mononuclear cells, taken in the second trimester of pregnancy. The CDR3 region has the DNA TGTGCCAGCAGTTTTGGGTCTCAGGCGGGCGAGCAGTACTTC. Residues: CASSFGSQAGEQYF.